The 5 T cell receptor beta chains below come from one sample, sequenced in a study of human T cells and chemical hapten exposure. The time point is: patch test 3, about 24 weeks after DPC sensitization. Treatment: therapeutic diphenylcyclopropenone sensitization with weekly scalp DPC. TCRdb re-analysed the RACE reads in MiXCR, keeping a single row per CDR3 protein. The table has tens of thousands of distinct CDR3 sequences, 10% to 15% seen once. This specimen was whole blood, taken in connection with sensitization to the hapten diphenylcyclopropenone (DPC). The receptors come from a woman between 50 and 59 years old with alopecia areata. Some clones in this sample may be carry-over from other donors' samples.

Comments on this clonotype: A much larger clone sits a single nucleotide away, making a read error possible. This rearrangement joins TRBV7-2 to TRBJ2-4, with a possible D match to TRBD1 (6 bases). CDR3 length: 16 residues. Germline V gene data show CDR1 as SGHTA and CDR2 as FQGNSA. CDR3 sequence: CASSPQGTLAENIQYF. For the CDR3, the DNA is TGTGCCAGCAGCCCCCAGGGGACCCTAGCCGAAAACATTCAGTACTTC.

V is TRBV15 and J is TRBJ2-3; D is unclear. Germline V lookup: CDR1 LNHNV, CDR2 YYDKDF (reference sequence). Deletions cut 2 bases from V and 2 bases from J, with 5 bases between. The CDR3 extends over 13 amino acids. The CDR3 DNA follows: TGTGCCACCAGCAGACCTAACACAGATACGCAGTATTTT. It encodes CATSRPNTDTQYF.

This clonotype was observed many times. Here the CDR3 reads CASKGASGLYNEQFF. The CDR3 coding sequence is TGTGCCAGCAAAGGGGCTAGCGGCCTTTACAATGAGCAGTTCTTC. The chain couples TRBV28 to TRBJ2-1; 7 bases are shared with TRBD2. V lost 7 bases and J lost 4; bases outside the gene matches: 10. Germline values: CDR1 MDHEN, CDR2 SYDVKM. This CDR3 has 15 amino acids.

This clonotype has a handful of counts. V is TRBV6-2 or TRBV6-3 and J is TRBJ2-1, with 8 positions matching TRBD1. This CDR3 is built from 15 residues. The junction had 13 bases not matched to a gene; V was cut back by 7 bases and J by 8 bases. The germline gives CDR1 MNHEY, CDR2 SVGEGT. The CDR3 DNA reads as TGTGCCAGCACCCCCATATCGGCAGGGGGCTATGAGCAGTTCTTC. Translating it yields CASTPISAGGYEQFF.

As regards this clonotype: A much larger clone lies one base from this, so it may be a read error. V and J are TRBV3-1 and TRBJ2-5; D possibly corresponds to TRBD2 (6 bases). This CDR3 comprises 16 residues. Germline CDR1 and CDR2: LGHDT and YNNKEL (reference sequence). Trimming removed 4 bases at V and 2 bases at J, with 17 bases between. CDR3 loop: CASSPQPEAGQETQYF. CDR3 DNA sequence: TGTGCCAGCAGCCCTCAACCCGAAGCGGGTCAAGAGACCCAGTACTTC.